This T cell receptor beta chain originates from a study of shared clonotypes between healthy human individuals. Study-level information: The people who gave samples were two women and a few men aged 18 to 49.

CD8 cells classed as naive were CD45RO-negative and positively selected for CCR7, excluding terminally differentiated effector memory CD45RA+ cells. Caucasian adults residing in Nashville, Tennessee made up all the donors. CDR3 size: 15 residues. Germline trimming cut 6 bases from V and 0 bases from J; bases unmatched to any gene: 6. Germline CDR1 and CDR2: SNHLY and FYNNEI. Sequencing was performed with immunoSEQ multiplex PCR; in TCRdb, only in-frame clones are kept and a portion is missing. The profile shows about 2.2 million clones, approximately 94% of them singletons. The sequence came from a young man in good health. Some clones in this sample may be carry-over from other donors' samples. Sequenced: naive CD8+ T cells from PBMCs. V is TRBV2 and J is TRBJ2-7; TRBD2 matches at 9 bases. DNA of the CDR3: TGTGCCAGCAGCGGGACTAGCCGGAGCTCCTACGAGCAGTACTTC. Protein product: CASSGTSRSSYEQYF. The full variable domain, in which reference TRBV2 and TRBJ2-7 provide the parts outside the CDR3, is EPEVTQTPSHQVTQMGQEVILRCVPISNHLYFYWYRQILGQKVEFLVSFYNNEISEKSEIFDDQFSVERPDGSNFTLKIRSTKLEDSAMYFCASSGTSRSSYEQYFGPGTRLTVT.